This T cell receptor (beta chain) appears in the sequencing data of a study of blood T cell repertoires in COVID-19. With 8 bases removed from V and 1 base from J, the gap between germline ends came to 8 bases. The CDR3 contains 11 residues. Looked up from germline, CDR1 is DFQATT and CDR2 is SNEGSKA (reference sequence). Assay used: immunoSEQ multiplex PCR; TCRdb lists only in-frame clones, some missing. Of some 180,000 clones listed, about 83% were seen once; the top ten hold roughly 19%. V and J are TRBV20-1 and TRBJ1-1; D not certain. The clonotype comes from a woman aged 70 to 79 who had recovered from COVID-19. Sequencing was performed on peripheral blood. CDR3 residues: CSPRRNTEAFF. Written as DNA, the CDR3 is TGCAGTCCGAGGAGGAACACTGAAGCTTTCTTT.